A single T cell receptor beta chain is shown here with its context. The antigen is not known. The data are from a study of T-cell memory formation after mild COVID-19. Using its own MiXCR run on the 5' RACE reads, TCRdb lists one record per CDR3 protein. This sample carries over 350,000 distinct CDR3 sequences, approximately 15% of them seen once, and the ten largest clones take roughly a fifth. Whole-study results and caveats: Day 15 to 85 contracting clones showed balanced CD4/CD8; later expanders leaned CD4+.

Germline lookup yields CDR1 DFQATT and CDR2 SNEGSKA (reference sequence). V was clipped by 2 bases and J by 0 bases, with 8 bases between them. This CDR3 has 13 amino acids. Sequencing was carried out using PBMCs or a T cell subset sorted from them (not recorded which). V is TRBV20-1 and J is TRBJ2-7; D is ambiguous. The source of this sequence is a man between 18 and 29 years old who had mild COVID-19 (a few samples of this study predate the infection). Cell type and time point are not known. The DNA for the CDR3 is TGCAGTGCTAGATCTCCGGTCTCCTACGAGCAGTACTTC. Encoded protein: CSARSPVSYEQYF.